The clone carrying this T cell receptor beta chain was seen a few times. Its antigen is not identified. The data originate from a study of beta chain features in type 1 diabetes. Germline V gene data show CDR1 as LGHNA and CDR2 as YSLEER. The CDR3 covers 15 residues. V trimming: 3 bases; J trimming: 4 bases; junction bases outside the gene matches: 3. Expressed TCRB transcripts were sequenced because the isolated RNA had all been reverse transcribed beforehand. Read counts averaged around 3.6 million for samples of naive, central memory and regulatory T cells. Generated by immunoSEQ multiplex PCR, the TCRdb table keeps only in-frame clones and is missing some. The table includes roughly 450,000 clones, over 11% detected once. By way of CD45RO/CCR7/CD25/CD127/CD95/CD27, the CD4+ regulatory, stem cell-like memory, central memory and naive cells were sorted. Study-wide findings and caveats: Insertion counts at VDJ junctions were lower in type 1 diabetes patients, who also showed more deletions there. Healthy donors had naive, central memory and Treg TCRB repertoires that appeared less similar than those seen among patients.

This sequence was found in a man under 40 in good health. The source material was naive CD4+ T cells from blood. J is TRBJ2-7 and V is TRBV4-3, with 13 bases matching TRBD2. This CDR3 reads CASSHQLAGGYEQYF. The CDR3 nucleotides are TGCGCCAGCAGCCACCAACTAGCGGGGGGGTACGAGCAGTACTTC.